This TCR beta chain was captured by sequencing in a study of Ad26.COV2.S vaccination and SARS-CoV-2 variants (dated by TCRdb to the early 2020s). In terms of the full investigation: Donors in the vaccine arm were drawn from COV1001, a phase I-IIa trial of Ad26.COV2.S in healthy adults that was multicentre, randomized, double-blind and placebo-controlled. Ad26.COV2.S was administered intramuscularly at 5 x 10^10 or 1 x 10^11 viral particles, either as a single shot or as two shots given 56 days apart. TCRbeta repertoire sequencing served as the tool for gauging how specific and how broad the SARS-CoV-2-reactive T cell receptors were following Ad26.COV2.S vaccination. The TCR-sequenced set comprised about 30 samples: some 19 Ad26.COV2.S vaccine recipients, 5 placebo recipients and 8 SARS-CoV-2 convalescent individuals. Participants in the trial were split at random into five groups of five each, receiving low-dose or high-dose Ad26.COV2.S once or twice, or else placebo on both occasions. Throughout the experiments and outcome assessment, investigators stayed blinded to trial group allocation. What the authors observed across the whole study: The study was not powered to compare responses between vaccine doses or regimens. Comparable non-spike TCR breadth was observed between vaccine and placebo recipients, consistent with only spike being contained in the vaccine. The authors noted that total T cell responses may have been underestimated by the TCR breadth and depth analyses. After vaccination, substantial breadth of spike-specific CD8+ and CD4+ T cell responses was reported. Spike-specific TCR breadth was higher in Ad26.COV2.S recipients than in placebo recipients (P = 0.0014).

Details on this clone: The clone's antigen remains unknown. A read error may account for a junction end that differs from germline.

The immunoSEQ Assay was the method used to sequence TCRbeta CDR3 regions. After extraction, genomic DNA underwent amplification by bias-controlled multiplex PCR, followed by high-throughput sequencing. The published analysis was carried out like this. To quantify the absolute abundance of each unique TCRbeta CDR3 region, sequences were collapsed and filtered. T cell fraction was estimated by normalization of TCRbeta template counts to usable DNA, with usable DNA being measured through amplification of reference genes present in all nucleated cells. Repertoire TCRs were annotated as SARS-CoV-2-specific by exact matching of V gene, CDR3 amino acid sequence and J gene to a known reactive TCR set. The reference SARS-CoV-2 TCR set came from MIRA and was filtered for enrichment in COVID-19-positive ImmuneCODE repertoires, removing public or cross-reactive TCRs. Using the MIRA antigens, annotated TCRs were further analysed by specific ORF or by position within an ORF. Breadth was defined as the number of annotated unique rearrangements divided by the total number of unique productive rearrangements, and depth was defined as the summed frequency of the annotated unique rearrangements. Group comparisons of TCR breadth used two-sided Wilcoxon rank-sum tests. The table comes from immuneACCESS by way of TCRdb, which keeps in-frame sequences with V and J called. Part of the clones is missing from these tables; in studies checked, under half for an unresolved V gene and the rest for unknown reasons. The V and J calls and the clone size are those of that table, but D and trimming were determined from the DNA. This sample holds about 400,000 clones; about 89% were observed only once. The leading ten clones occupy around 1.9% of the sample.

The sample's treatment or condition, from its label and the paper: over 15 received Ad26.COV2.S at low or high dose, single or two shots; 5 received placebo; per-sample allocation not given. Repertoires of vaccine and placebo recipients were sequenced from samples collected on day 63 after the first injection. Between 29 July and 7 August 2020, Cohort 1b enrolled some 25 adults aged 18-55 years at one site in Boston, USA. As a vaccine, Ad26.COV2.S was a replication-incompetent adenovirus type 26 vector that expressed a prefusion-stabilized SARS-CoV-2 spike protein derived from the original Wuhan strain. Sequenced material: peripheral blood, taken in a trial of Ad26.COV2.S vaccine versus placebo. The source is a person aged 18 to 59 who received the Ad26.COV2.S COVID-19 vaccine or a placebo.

The CDR3 loop reads CASSLAGGPYNEQFF. At the DNA level, the sequence is TGTGCCAGCAGTTTAGCGGGAGGTCCCTACAATGAGCAGTTCTTC. Recombination linked TRBV7-2 to TRBJ2-1; the junction holds 10 bases that match TRBD2. The CDR3 numbers 15 residues from cysteine through phenylalanine. CDR3 DNA only is kept here, 45 bases in frame from base 1. CDR1 SGHTA and CDR2 FQGNSA are derived from the germline V gene.